The rows below give T cell receptor beta chains drawn from one sample of a study of blood T cells in healthy people across ages. TCRdb reanalysed the 5' RACE reads using MiXCR and keeps one entry per CDR3 protein. The data show about 680,000 distinct CDR3 sequences, around 49% seen once. The sequencing input was blood. The receptors were sampled from a woman aged 55-69 years in good health. Each CDR3 is given with its conserved first and last residue. D genes are given only for firm matches. Expanded clones are given a class, and other clones once, few, many or no size at all.

v_gene	d_gene	abundance	j_gene	CDR3aa	CDR3nt
TRBV6-5	TRBD2	NA	TRBJ2-1	CASSYLGLAGAGNEQFF	TGTGCCAGCAGTTACTTGGGACTAGCGGGAGCTGGGAATGAGCAGTTCTTC
TRBV29-1	NA	NA	TRBJ2-3	CSVESITPDTQYF	TGCAGCGTTGAATCGATCACCCCAGATACGCAGTATTTT
TRBV28	NA	NA	TRBJ1-5	CASNEQFNQPQHF	TGTGCCAGCAACGAACAGTTCAATCAGCCCCAGCATTTT
TRBV5-1	NA	NA	TRBJ1-6	CASSPMTLTPLHF	TGCGCCAGCAGCCCAATGACGCTAACACCCCTCCACTTT
TRBV28	NA	many	TRBJ1-1	CASSLMNTEAFF	TGTGCCAGCAGTTTAATGAACACTGAAGCTTTCTTT
TRBV27	TRBD2	few	TRBJ2-1	CAASGRAANEQFF	TGTGCCGCAAGCGGGAGGGCCGCCAATGAGCAGTTCTTC
TRBV9	NA	NA	TRBJ2-3	CASSVGEGDTQYF	TGTGCCAGCAGCGTAGGAGAGGGAGATACGCAGTATTTT
TRBV11-3	NA	few	TRBJ2-1	CASSLLGKQFF	TGTGCCAGCAGCTTACTCGGGAAGCAGTTCTTC
TRBV7-2	NA	NA	TRBJ2-5	CASSLDGSRTGTQYF	TGTGCCAGCAGCTTAGATGGGTCTAGGACGGGGACCCAGTACTTC
TRBV24-1	NA	NA	TRBJ2-6	CATSELTDSGANVLTF	TGTGCCACCAGTGAATTGACAGACTCTGGGGCCAACGTCCTGACTTTC
TRBV28	NA	few	TRBJ2-6	CASSSPGSGANVLTF	TGTGCCAGCAGTTCGCCGGGCTCTGGGGCCAACGTCCTGACTTTC
TRBV7-2	TRBD2	once	TRBJ2-5	CASSPSWRGVRTQYF	TGTGCCAGCAGCCCGTCCTGGCGGGGGGTAAGGACCCAGTACTTC
TRBV9	TRBD2	NA	TRBJ2-1	CASSVEGLAGLKYNEQFF	TGTGCCAGCAGCGTAGAGGGACTAGCGGGTCTTAAGTACAATGAGCAGTTCTTC
TRBV7-2	NA	few	TRBJ2-7	CASSPGLKGGEQYF	TGTGCCAGCAGCCCGGGACTGAAAGGTGGCGAGCAGTACTTC
TRBV4-2	TRBD2	few	TRBJ2-2	CASRLLAGSTGELFF	TGTGCCAGCAGACTACTAGCGGGATCGACCGGGGAGCTGTTTTTT
TRBV20-1	NA	NA	TRBJ2-7	CSARNEGRSYEQYF	TGCAGTGCTAGGAATGAAGGACGCTCCTACGAGCAGTACTTC
TRBV2	TRBD1	few	TRBJ1-2	CASSVDRVYGYTF	TGTGCCAGCAGTGTTGACAGGGTGTATGGCTACACCTTC
TRBV20-1	NA	NA	TRBJ2-1	CSAPGPGSYNEQFF	TGCAGTGCCCCGGGCCCGGGGTCCTACAATGAGCAGTTCTTC
TRBV20-1	NA	once	TRBJ2-7	CSARDGTYEQYF	TGCAGTGCTAGAGACGGGACCTACGAGCAGTACTTC
TRBV28	NA	NA	TRBJ2-7	CASSSGQTSPYEQYF	TGTGCCAGCAGCTCTGGACAGACCTCTCCCTACGAGCAGTACTTC
TRBV2	NA	NA	TRBJ2-7	CASNERGGGGPYEQYF	TGTGCCAGCAATGAGAGAGGCGGCGGAGGCCCCTACGAGCAGTACTTC
TRBV4-1	NA	few	TRBJ2-6	CASSTGFGANVLTF	TGCGCCAGCAGCACAGGGTTCGGGGCCAACGTCCTGACTTTC
TRBV7-2	NA	many	TRBJ2-1	CASSLVRGLAYNEQFF	TGTGCCAGCAGCTTAGTACGCGGGTTAGCCTACAATGAGCAGTTCTTC
TRBV7-9	TRBD2	NA	TRBJ2-5	CASSSRGTRAAETQYF	TGTGCCAGCAGCTCCAGAGGGACTAGGGCCGCGGAGACCCAGTACTTC
TRBV28	NA	few	TRBJ1-4	CASSYSGTQYVEKLFF	TGTGCCAGCAGTTATTCCGGGACCCAGTACGTTGAAAAACTGTTTTTT
TRBV25-1	NA	many	TRBJ1-2	CASSGFQPNYGYTF	TGTGCCAGCAGTGGGTTCCAACCCAACTATGGCTACACCTTC
TRBV14	NA	NA	TRBJ2-5	CASSPWRGPIQETQYF	TGTGCCAGCAGCCCTTGGCGGGGCCCTATCCAAGAGACCCAGTACTTC
TRBV5-4	TRBD2	NA	TRBJ2-1	CASSLTSGTNYNEQFF	TGTGCCAGCAGCTTAACTAGCGGGACCAACTACAATGAGCAGTTCTTC
TRBV7-3	NA	NA	TRBJ2-7	CASSSRVSPGRKGEQYF	TGTGCCAGCAGCTCAAGGGTCTCCCCGGGGCGGAAAGGCGAGCAGTACTTC
TRBV11-3	NA	NA	TRBJ2-3	CASSLGLQDTQYF	TGTGCCAGCAGCTTGGGACTGCAGGATACGCAGTATTTT